This paragraph covers one T cell receptor (beta chain) sequence. Its recognized antigen is unknown. Base qualities are missing; no much larger clone stands one base away. The collaborating institutions used their own protocols to collect whole blood in K2EDTA tubes. Collaborator samples were shipped for TCRbeta analysis as frozen whole blood, isolated PBMCs, or DNA extracted from either sample type. The immunoSEQ Assay, a bias-controlled multiplex PCR, was used to amplify TCRbeta CDR3 regions from genomic DNA. On the authors' methods: Within the assay, amplification of reference gene primers was used to estimate how many nucleated cells each sample contained. To quantify the absolute abundance of each unique TCRbeta CDR3 rearrangement, sequence reads were collapsed and filtered. For each sample, productive Simpson clonality was calculated by taking the square root of Simpson's diversity index across productive rearrangements. This is the immuneACCESS table as TCRdb keeps it, with only in-frame sequences that have V and J called. A part of the clones is gone; compared with another copy, unresolved V genes explain less than half, and the rest is unexplained. V, J and clone size derive from that table, while D and trimming were established from the DNA sequence. The sample table lists roughly 200,000 clones, approximately 83% of them with a count of one. The top ten clonotypes cover under 3.5% of the sample.

The source of the sample is a study of blood T cell repertoires in COVID-19 (dated by TCRdb to the early 2020s). Context from the whole study: Collaborator samples came from the United States, Italy and Spain and covered acute and convalescent phases of COVID-19. Where HLA class I and class II types were available, the types were taken from metadata supplied by the sample provider, not from assay-based typing. Samples were obtained from the ongoing ImmuneRACE study (first 160 participants) and from over 1,000 subjects provided by 6 global collaborators. Sample metadata almost always included a de-identified subject ID, COVID-19 status, age in years and sex. Deeply sampled blood TCRbeta repertoires from subjects exposed to, actively infected with, or recovered from COVID-19 were included in the dataset. The prospective study material was composed of cDNA or gDNA derived from T cells, B-cell-depleted T cells, or PBMCs. The repertoires were made available in a free public database intended to serve as a resource for research on the immune response to SARS-CoV-2. Broader findings and caveats from the paper: How much clinical and demographic metadata was included differed by source and by participant, and the metadata was provided uncurated.

From its cysteine to its phenylalanine, the CDR3 spans 15 amino acids. Only the CDR3 DNA stays, 45 bases, in frame from base 1. Based on the germline V gene (reference sequence), the CDR1 and CDR2 sequences are LNHNV and YYDKDF. V drops 0 bases and J drops 6 bases, leaving 12 bases in between. The sample was peripheral blood. The V and J genes are TRBV15 and TRBJ1-5; a confident D gene designation cannot be given. The receptor comes from a man aged 55 to 70 with acute or convalescent COVID-19. The CDR3 protein: CATSRDTGFGQPQHF. The nucleotide sequence reads as follows: TGTGCCACCAGCAGAGATACCGGTTTCGGTCAGCCCCAGCATTTT.